This T cell receptor beta chain originates from a study of OX40 agonist ivuxolimab in advanced cancers. Data came from immunoSEQ multiplex PCR; TCRdb stores just in-frame clones and leaves some out. The data show about 66,000 clones, 85% to 90% seen once. CDR3 size: 17 residues. Trimming pared 5 bases from V and 0 bases from J, leaving 18 bases between. Germline-derived CDR1 and CDR2 are SGHTA and FQGNSA. The starting material was CD4+ or CD8+ T cells sorted from blood, obtained in a trial of the OX40 agonist ivuxolimab. The TCR sequence derives from an adult with an advanced solid tumor such as melanoma, head and neck, liver or kidney cancer. This chain uses TRBV7-2 with TRBJ2-3; D is possibly TRBD2 (5 bases). In DNA, the CDR3 is TGTGCCAGCAGCCAAGGACCTCGGGGAACTAGCACAGATACGCAGTATTTT. Translated: CASSQGPRGTSTDTQYF. The full variable domain, completed using reference TRBV7-2 and TRBJ2-3, is GAGVSQSPSNKVTEKGKDVELRCDPISGHTALYWYRQSLGQGLEFLIYFQGNSAPDKSGLPSDRFSAERTGGSVSTLTIQRTQQEDSAVYLCASSQGPRGTSTDTQYFGPGTRLTVL.